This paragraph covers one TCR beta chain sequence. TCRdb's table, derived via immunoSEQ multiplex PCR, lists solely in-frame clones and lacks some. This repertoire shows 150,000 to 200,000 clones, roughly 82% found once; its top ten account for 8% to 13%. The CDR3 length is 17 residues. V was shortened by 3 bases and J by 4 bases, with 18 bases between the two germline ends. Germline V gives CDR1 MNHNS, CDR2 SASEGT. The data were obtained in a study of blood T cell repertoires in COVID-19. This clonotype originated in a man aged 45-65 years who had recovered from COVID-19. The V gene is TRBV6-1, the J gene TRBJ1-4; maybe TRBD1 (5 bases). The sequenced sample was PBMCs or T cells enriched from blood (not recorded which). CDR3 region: CASSDRQSGGYNEKLFF. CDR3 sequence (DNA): TGTGCCAGCAGTGACCGACAGTCGGGCGGTTATAATGAAAAACTGTTTTTT.